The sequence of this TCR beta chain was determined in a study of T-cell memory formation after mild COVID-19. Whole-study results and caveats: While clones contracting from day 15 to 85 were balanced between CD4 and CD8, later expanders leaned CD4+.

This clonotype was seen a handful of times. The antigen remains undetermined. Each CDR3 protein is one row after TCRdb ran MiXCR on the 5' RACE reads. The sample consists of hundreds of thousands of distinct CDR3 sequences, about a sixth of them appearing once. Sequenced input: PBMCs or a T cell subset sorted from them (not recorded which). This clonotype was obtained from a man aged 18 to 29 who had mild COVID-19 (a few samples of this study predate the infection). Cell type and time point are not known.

This CDR3 is CASSVESGTGIWNNQPQHF. CDR3 sequence (DNA): TGTGCCAGCAGCGTAGAGTCCGGGACAGGGATTTGGAACAATCAGCCCCAGCATTTT. The rearrangement links TRBV9 to TRBJ1-5; TRBD1 matches 9 bases. J gave up 3 bases and V 0 bases, and 13 bases lay outside the gene matches. The germline V gene has CDR1 SGDLS and CDR2 YYNGEE. CDR3 length: 19 residues.